This T cell receptor beta chain is from a study of blood T cell repertoires in COVID-19. Study as a whole: Sites in the United States, Italy and Spain provided acute and convalescent COVID-19 samples. In each case, the material was cDNA or gDNA derived from T cells, B-cell-depleted T cells, or PBMCs.

As processed by the authors: Reference gene primer amplification gave nucleated cell count estimates. The assay was immunoSEQ multiplex PCR, and TCRdb's table has in-frame clones only and misses some. That table supplies the V and J calls and clone size; D and trimming were determined from the DNA. Here the sample spans approximately 120,000 clones, approximately 87% being singletons. In germline, CDR1 is MNHEY, CDR2 SMNVEV (reference sequence). Trimming shortened V by 6 bases and J by 7 bases, and 18 bases separated the two germline ends. The CDR3 has 15 amino acids. The TCR originated in an older woman with acute or convalescent COVID-19. The chain links TRBV27 to TRBJ2-2, with D perhaps TRBD2 (5 bases). The sequencing input was peripheral blood. DNA for the CDR3: TGTGCCAGCAGACCACCCCTTACTAGTGGCGGGGAGCTGTTTTTT. The encoded protein is CASRPPLTSGGELFF.